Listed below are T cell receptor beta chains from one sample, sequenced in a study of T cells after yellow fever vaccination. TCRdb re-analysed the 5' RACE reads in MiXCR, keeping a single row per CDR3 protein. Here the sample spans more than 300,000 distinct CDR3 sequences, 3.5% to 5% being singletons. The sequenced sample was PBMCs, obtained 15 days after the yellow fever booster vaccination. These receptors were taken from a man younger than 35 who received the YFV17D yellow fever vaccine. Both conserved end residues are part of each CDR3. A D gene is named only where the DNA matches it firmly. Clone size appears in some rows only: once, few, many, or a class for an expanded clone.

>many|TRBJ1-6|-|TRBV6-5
TGTGCCAGCAGGAACAGCGACAGGAGCTCCTATAATTCACCCCTCCACTTT
CASRNSDRSSYNSPLHF
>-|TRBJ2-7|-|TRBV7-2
TGTGCCAGCAGCTTAGACGGGCGGGAGCAGTACTTC
CASSLDGREQYF
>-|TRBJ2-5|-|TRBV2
TGTGCCAGCAGTGAATCCAAACCGGGAGAGACCCAGTACTTC
CASSESKPGETQYF
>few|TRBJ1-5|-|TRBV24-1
TGTGCCACCAGTGATAATCGAGGGGGTGGTCAGCCCCAGCATTTT
CATSDNRGGGQPQHF
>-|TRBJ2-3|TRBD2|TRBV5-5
TGTGCCAGCAGCTTGGGCTTCATCTTAGCGGGGCCCAACACAGATACGCAGTATTTT
CASSLGFILAGPNTDTQYF
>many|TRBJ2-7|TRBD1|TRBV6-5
TGTGCCAGCAGTTTCGGGACAGGGGCCTACGAGCAGTACTTC
CASSFGTGAYEQYF
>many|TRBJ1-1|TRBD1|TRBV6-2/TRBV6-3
TGTGCCAGCAGTTCGGCGGACAGGGGGCAGACTGAAGCTTTCTTT
CASSSADRGQTEAFF
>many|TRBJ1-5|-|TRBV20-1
TGCAGTGCTAGAGACCGGGACGTGAATCAGCCCCAGCATTTT
CSARDRDVNQPQHF
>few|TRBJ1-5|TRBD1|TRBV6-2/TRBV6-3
TGTGCCAGCAGGATCAACTCGGACAGGAAGAATCAGCCCCAGCATTTT
CASRINSDRKNQPQHF
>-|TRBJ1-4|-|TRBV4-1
TGCGCCAGCAGCCAAGAGGAGGGAACTAATGAAAAACTGTTTTTT
CASSQEEGTNEKLFF